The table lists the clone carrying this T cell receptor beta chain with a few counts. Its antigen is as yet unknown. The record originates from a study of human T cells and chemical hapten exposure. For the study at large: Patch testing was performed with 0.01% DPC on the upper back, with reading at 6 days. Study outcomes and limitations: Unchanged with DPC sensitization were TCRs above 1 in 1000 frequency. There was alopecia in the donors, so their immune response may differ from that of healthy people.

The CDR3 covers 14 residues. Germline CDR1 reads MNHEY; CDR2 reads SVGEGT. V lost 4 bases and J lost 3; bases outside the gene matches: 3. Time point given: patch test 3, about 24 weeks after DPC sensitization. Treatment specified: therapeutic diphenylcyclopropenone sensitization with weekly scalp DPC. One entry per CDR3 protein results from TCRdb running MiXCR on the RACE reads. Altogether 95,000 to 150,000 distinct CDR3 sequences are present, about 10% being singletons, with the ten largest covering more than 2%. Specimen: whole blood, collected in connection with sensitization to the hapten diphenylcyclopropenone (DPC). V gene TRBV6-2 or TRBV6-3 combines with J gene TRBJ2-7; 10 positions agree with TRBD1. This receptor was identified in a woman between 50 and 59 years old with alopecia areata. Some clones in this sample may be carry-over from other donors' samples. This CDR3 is CASSFGQGVYEQYF. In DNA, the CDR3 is TGTGCCAGCAGTTTCGGACAGGGGGTCTACGAGCAGTACTTC.